The present T cell receptor (beta chain) was sequenced within a study of CD8+ T cells in alopecia areata (dated by TCRdb to about 2018). Context from the whole study: The treated patients, all with moderate-to-severe alopecia areata, were enrolled in an open-label pilot trial of oral tofacitinib given at 5 to 10 mg twice daily. In both human patients and the C3H/HeJ mouse model, the study applied high-throughput TCRbeta sequencing to look at T cell clonal expansion in alopecia areata. Scalp clonality was compared across normal scalp (n=4), patchy alopecia areata scalp (n=8), and alopecia totalis/universalis scalp (n=8). Patients received tofacitinib for 6 to 18 months and were then followed off drug for 6 months to check for delayed response and recurrence. TCRbeta CDR3 regions were amplified by immunoSEQ multiplex PCR with 35 Vbeta forward and 13 Jbeta reverse primers. Scalp tissue and sorted CD4+ and CD8+ peripheral blood T cells from patchy and totalis/universalis alopecia areata patients and from healthy controls were covered by human TCRbeta sequencing. RNA came from the PAXgene miRNA kit for fixed scalp, the miRNeasy kit for PBMCs, and the RNeasy kit for mouse skin. Patients on tofacitinib were biopsied at baseline and after 4 and 24 weeks of treatment, and several of the patients also had a later scalp biopsy. Points the paper makes about the study in general: Unlike mouse skin, which is dominated by gammadelta T cells, normal human skin has resident alphabeta T cells that are also sequenced, and this complicates analysis of the scalp TCR repertoire. Shared TCR sequences between patients were less evident than in mice, which may be partly attributable to HLA diversity in the patient population. Compared with normal scalp, lesional scalp had higher clonality and more expanded CD8+ clones, particularly in alopecia totalis/universalis, a pattern that suggests antigenic drive.

Peripheral blood and lesional scalp punch biopsies were obtained from patients with alopecia areata. After PBMCs were isolated by density centrifugation and stained for CD3, CD4 and CD8, a FACSAria was used to sort CD4+ and CD8+ T cells. Note on this clone: Its antigen is currently not known. Base qualities are not recorded, but no much larger clone differs from it by a single base.

Library prep was done by the immunoSEQ multiplex PCR assay. RNA was extracted from all samples and reverse transcribed into cDNA, which served as template for TCR sequencing. First-strand cDNA was synthesized using SuperScript III with a 2:1 mix of oligo-dT and random hexamers. A synthetic immune receptor repertoire was used to assess amplification bias, and residual bias was removed computationally. Regarding the original processing steps: Raw reads were preprocessed to remove errors, and CDR3 was defined by IMGT conventions from the conserved cysteine to phenylalanine. Clonality was calculated as 1 minus Shannon entropy normalized by log2 of the number of productive unique TCRs. Whether scalp clones were CD4 or CD8 was inferred by matching scalp TCRbeta sequences against CD4 and CD8 repertoires sorted from blood. In its TCRdb copy, this immuneACCESS table keeps in-frame sequences only and misses some clones. Where compared with another copy, unresolved V genes explain less than half of these, and the others have no known cause. The V and J calls and clone size are taken from that table; D and trimming were inferred from the DNA. This sample lists about 160,000 clones; 45% to 60% were detected once. Approximately 7% of the sample comes from the top ten.

V gives up 5 bases and J gives up 7 bases, and the segment between their germline ends measures 6 bases. The cysteine opens and the phenylalanine closes a CDR3 of 11 amino acids. CDR3 DNA is the only sequence kept; it has 33 bases, read in frame from the first base. Looking up the germline V gene yields CDR1 SGHNT and CDR2 YENEEA. Material: CD4+ T cells sorted from blood. In this chain, TRBV11-3 is recombined with TRBJ2-1; the D gene is perhaps TRBD2, from 6 matching bases. This receptor was obtained from a human donor with alopecia areata. The CDR3 in this case is CASSGGNEQFF. The bases read TGTGCCAGCAGCGGGGGGAATGAGCAGTTCTTC.